The 17 T cell receptor beta chains presented below share a single source sample, sequenced in a study of blood T cell repertoires in COVID-19. Assay: immunoSEQ multiplex PCR; the TCRdb copy retains only in-frame clones and omits some. The sample lists about 80,000 clones, about four fifths occurring once. The sample taken for sequencing was peripheral blood. The receptors were sampled from an elderly man with acute or convalescent COVID-19.

The V call is TRBV5-1, the J call TRBJ1-1, with D possibly being TRBD1 (5 bases). The CDR3 sequence is 14 residues long. The germline gives CDR1 SGHRS, CDR2 YFSETQ. The V end lost 3 bases, the J end lost 1 base, and 10 bases lay between the germline ends. For the CDR3, the DNA is TGCGCCAGCAGCTCCCAGGGTACGAACACTGAAGCTTTCTTT. Translating gives CASSSQGTNTEAFF.

This clone was seen once. The chain combines TRBV4-1 with TRBJ2-5; 15 nucleotides align to TRBD2. This CDR3 region has 19 residues. J lost 0 bases, V lost 0 bases, and 5 bases had no gene match. Germline CDR1 and CDR2: MGHRA and YSYEKL. CDR3 sequence (DNA): TGCGCCAGCAGCCAAGACGGGACTAGCGGGGGGACGTACCAAGAGACCCAGTACTTC. Encoded protein: CASSQDGTSGGTYQETQYF.

The J gene is TRBJ2-1, the V gene TRBV3-1 (or the pseudogene TRBV3-2); 12 bases are shared with TRBD2. There are 16 residues in the CDR3. Germline lookup yields CDR1 LGHDT and CDR2 YNNKEL (reference sequence). J gave up 8 bases and V 5 bases, and 10 bases lay outside the gene matches. The CDR3: CASSLRALAGGDEQFF. CDR3 bases: TGTGCCAGCAGCTTAAGGGCCCTAGCGGGGGGGGATGAGCAGTTCTTC.

This clone was picked up one time. The V and J genes are TRBV5-1 and TRBJ1-6, with TRBD1 matching over 8 bases. This CDR3 has 15 amino acids. CDR1 and CDR2 (germline): SGHRS, YFSETQ. V trimming: 4 bases; J trimming: 7 bases; junction bases outside the gene matches: 7. In DNA, the CDR3 is TGCGCCAGCAGCGTACAGGGGGACGGCAATTCACCCCTCCACTTT. Its translation is CASSVQGDGNSPLHF.

The V and J genes are TRBV30 and TRBJ1-4; D may be TRBD1 (6 bases). The CDR3 spans 14 residues. V lost 0 bases to trimming and J lost 8 bases, with 13 bases between them. Germline V gene lookup returns CDR1 GTSNPN and CDR2 SVGIG (reference sequence). CDR3 loop: CAWSVAAGEEKLFF. For the CDR3, the DNA is TGTGCCTGGAGTGTGGCGGCAGGGGAAGAAAAACTGTTTTTT.

This chain joins TRBV7-9 and TRBJ2-5; 7 bases map to TRBD1. From germline, CDR1 is SEHNR and CDR2 FQNEAQ (reference sequence). V lost 4 bases to trimming and J lost 5 bases; unmatched junction nucleotides: 7. The CDR3 length is 14 residues. This CDR3 reads CASSSTTGLETQYF. In DNA, the CDR3 is TGTGCCAGCAGCTCCACGACAGGGCTGGAGACCCAGTACTTC. Supplemented by reference TRBV7-9 and TRBJ2-5, the full variable domain reads DTGVSQNPRHKITKRGQNVTFRCDPISEHNRLYWYRQTLGQGPEFLTYFQNEAQLEKSRLLSDRFSAERPKGSFSTLEIQRTEQGDSAMYLCASSSTTGLETQYFGPGTRLLVL.

This rearrangement joins TRBV5-1 to TRBJ2-3; 13 bases match TRBD2. Per the germline V gene, CDR1 is SGHRS and CDR2 is YFSETQ. The CDR3 covers 16 residues. The trim removed 4 bases at V and 2 bases at J, leaving 4 bases unmatched. The CDR3 sequence: CASSRTSGGFTDTQYF. The DNA of the CDR3 is TGCGCCAGCAGCCGGACTAGCGGGGGCTTCACAGATACGCAGTATTTT.

This clone has a single count. V and J are TRBV5-1 and TRBJ2-2; D is ambiguous. The germline V and J ends were trimmed by 0 bases and 4 bases, with 10 bases remaining between them. Germline values: CDR1 SGHRS, CDR2 YFSETQ. This CDR3 has 15 amino acids. CDR3 DNA: TGCGCCAGCAGCTTGGTCCTCGGCGGCACCGGGGAGCTGTTTTTT. Amino acids: CASSLVLGGTGELFF.

This chain connects TRBV29-1 to TRBJ1-5; TRBD1 is a possible D gene (6 bases). The CDR3 is 13 residues long. CDR1 is SQVTM and CDR2 is ANQGSEA in the germline V gene. The CDR3, as DNA: TGCTCGGTAGGGTCAGGGGAGGGTCAGCCCCAGCATTTT. It yields the protein CSVGSGEGQPQHF.

The chain has TRBV2 and TRBJ1-3; D perhaps matches TRBD1 (5 bases). V was clipped by 1 base and J by 2 bases, with 6 bases between them. This CDR3 is 14 amino acids long. In germline, CDR1 is SNHLY, CDR2 FYNNEI. In DNA, the CDR3 is TGTGCCAGCAGTGAAGGGGGCACTGGAAACACCATATATTTT. Residues: CASSEGGTGNTIYF.

V is TRBV15 and J is TRBJ2-3; no reliable D call. Germline assignment: CDR1 LNHNV and CDR2 YYDKDF (reference sequence). The CDR3 runs 12 residues. V lost 5 bases, J lost 5 bases, and 8 bases lay in between. CDR3 sequence reads: CATSPSGDTQYF. DNA for the CDR3: TGTGCCACCAGCCCCTCGGGAGATACGCAGTATTTT.

The chain combines TRBV11-2 with TRBJ1-1; tentatively, D is TRBD1 (6 bases). Trimming removed 4 bases from V and 0 bases from J, with 12 bases in between. CDR3 length equals 15 residues. Looked up from germline, CDR1 is SGHAT and CDR2 is FQNNGV. The CDR3 nucleotides are TGTGCCAGCAGCTCCAGGGGTTATATGAACACTGAAGCTTTCTTT. Translation gives CASSSRGYMNTEAFF. Variable domain in full (rest from reference TRBV11-2 and TRBJ1-1): EAGVAQSPRYKIIEKRQSVAFWCNPISGHATLYWYQQILGQGPKLLIQFQNNGVVDDSQLPKDRFSAERLKGVDSTLKIQPAKLEDSAVYLCASSSRGYMNTEAFFGQGTRLTVV.

This chain connects TRBV9 to TRBJ2-2, with 8 bases that match TRBD2. Germline V gene lookup returns CDR1 SGDLS and CDR2 YYNGEE. CDR3 length equals 16 residues. Germline trimming cut 0 bases from V and 1 base from J; bases unmatched to any gene: 2. The DNA of the CDR3 is TGTGCCAGCAGCGTAGCTACTAGCGGGAACACCGGGGAGCTGTTTTTT. Its translation is CASSVATSGNTGELFF.

The chain combines TRBV4-2 with TRBJ1-2, with TRBD1 matching over 8 bases. Germline CDR1 and CDR2: LGHNA and YNFKEQ. V shed 5 bases and J 6 bases; nucleotides not matched to a gene: 11. The CDR3 sequence is 15 residues long. CDR3 coding DNA: TGTGCCAGCAGCTTCTACGCACAGGGGGAGGATGGCTACACCTTC. Its translation: CASSFYAQGEDGYTF.

CDR3 nucleotide sequence: TGTGCCAGCAGCGTATTATCCACCGGGGAGCTGTTTTTT. Residues: CASSVLSTGELFF. The chain recombines TRBV9 with TRBJ2-2, with D hard to call. V was shortened by 1 base and J by 4 bases, with 5 bases between the two germline ends. Per germline, CDR1 SGDLS and CDR2 YYNGEE. The CDR3 runs 13 residues.

The chain couples TRBV16 to TRBJ1-2, with 9 bases matching TRBD1. The germline V gene encodes CDR1 KGHSY and CDR2 FQNENV. The CDR3 sequence is 15 residues long. V trimming: 4 bases; J trimming: 7 bases; junction bases outside the gene matches: 10. The CDR3 sequence is CASSPKSGTGIGYTF. In nucleotides, the CDR3 is TGTGCCAGCAGCCCGAAGTCCGGGACAGGGATTGGCTACACCTTC. Full variable domain (rest looked up from reference TRBV16 and TRBJ1-2): GEEVAQTPKHLVRGEGQKAKLYCAPIKGHSYVFWYQQVLKNEFKFLISFQNENVFDETGMPKERFSAKCLPNSPCSLEIQATKLEDSAVYFCASSPKSGTGIGYTFGSGTRLTVV.

The V call is TRBV14, the J call TRBJ2-1; D remains unclear. V was pared by 2 bases and J by 5 bases, with 10 bases between. The CDR3 has 14 amino acids. CDR1 is SGHDN and CDR2 is FVKESK in the germline V gene. CDR3 amino acids: CASSQLFLNNEQFF. The CDR3 coding sequence is TGTGCCAGCAGCCAATTGTTTCTTAACAATGAGCAGTTCTTC.